This T cell receptor (beta chain) was profiled in a study of T-cell reconstitution after alpha-beta-depleted transplantation in children. Only a few counts were recorded for this clonotype. Preparation of the TCRbeta library involved a method that used unique molecular identifiers. From the PCR reads, TCRdb called clonotypes with MiXCR, one entry per CDR3 protein. The table lists under 450,000 distinct CDR3 sequences, 10% to 15% of them singletons. Looked up from germline, CDR1 is MNHEY and CDR2 is SVGEGT. The CDR3 is 14 residues long. V was clipped by 6 bases and J by 4 bases, with 13 bases between them.

This TCR came from a human donor who donated a stem cell graft to a child with Fanconi anemia. The V call is TRBV6-2 or TRBV6-3, the J call TRBJ2-1; no firm D call. Material: PBMCs, obtained from the stem cell graft. The CDR3 sequence is CASSRIGGYNEQFF. The CDR3 DNA reads TGTGCCAGCAGCCGCATAGGCGGTTACAATGAGCAGTTCTTC.